This T cell receptor beta chain was identified in a study of cytomegalovirus exposure and HLA in healthy donors. Study-wide results and limits: Certain sequence variants were highly shared and formed a cluster, and this cluster was likely a sequencing artifact. Three of the chains that were CMV-associated were confirmed in vitro to be specific for CMV antigens. Among TCR beta chains, those listed as cytomegalovirus-associated numbered over 150.

This PCR relied on a set of 60 Vbeta primers and 13 Jbeta primers. Sequenced by immunoSEQ multiplex PCR; TCRdb stores in-frame clones only, minus some. The sample shows over 95,000 clones, about three quarters of them seen only once. With regard to this clone: Its antigen is unidentified.

The source of this sequence is a woman between 35 and 50 years old in good health and CMV-seropositive. Sequenced input: PBMCs.

The CDR3 sequence: CASSVGGTADEKLFF. Here the CDR3 DNA reads TGTGCCAGCAGCGTAGGCGGGACAGCCGATGAAAAACTGTTTTTT. The chain joins TRBV9 to TRBJ1-4; 7 positions match TRBD1. CDR3 length: 15 amino acids. Germline lookup yields CDR1 SGDLS and CDR2 YYNGEE. V shed 0 bases, J shed 6 bases, and the junction held 5 bases outside the gene matches.